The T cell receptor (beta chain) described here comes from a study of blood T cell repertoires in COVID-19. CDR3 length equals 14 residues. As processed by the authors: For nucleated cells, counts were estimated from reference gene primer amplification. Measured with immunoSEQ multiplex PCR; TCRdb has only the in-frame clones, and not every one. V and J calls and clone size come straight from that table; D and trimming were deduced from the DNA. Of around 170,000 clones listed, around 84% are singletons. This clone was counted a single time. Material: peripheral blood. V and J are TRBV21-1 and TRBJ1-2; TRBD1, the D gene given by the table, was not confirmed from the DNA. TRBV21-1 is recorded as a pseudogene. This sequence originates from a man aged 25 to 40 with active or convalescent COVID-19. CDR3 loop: CASSMRTANYGYTF. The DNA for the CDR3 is TGTGCCAGCAGCATGCGGACAGCCAACTATGGCTACACCTTC.